The clone carrying this T cell receptor beta chain was detected a few times. Its antigen remains unknown. In TCRdb, the PCR reads were re-called with MiXCR into one record per CDR3 protein. The sample includes approximately 550,000 distinct CDR3 sequences, about a quarter of them seen just once. The data were taken from a study of molecular identifiers for immune sequencing clone quantification. General study results and limits: The study reportedly detected spiked Jurkat TCR RNA from one cell among 990,000 or so naive cells.

Sorting was used to obtain naive CD8 T cells (CD8+CD4-CCR7+CD45RA+). Sequencing was done on a sample of naive CD8+ T cells from blood, with Jurkat cell RNA spiked in. The subset: FACS-sorted CD8+CD4-CCR7+CD45RA+ naive T cells. This clonotype was obtained from a human donor in good health. Some libraries in this study had Jurkat cell RNA spiked in.

For the CDR3, the DNA is TGTGCCAGCAGTTTTTCAGGACTCCTGGGGGAAAAACTGTTTTTT. It codes for CASSFSGLLGEKLFF. The chain joins TRBV28 to TRBJ1-4; D remains unclear. V lost 3 bases and J lost 8, with 16 bases in between. The CDR3 has 15 amino acids. Germline V CDR1 and CDR2: MDHEN, SYDVKM. The complete variable domain, with remaining parts taken from reference TRBV28 and TRBJ1-4, reads DVKVTQSSRYLVKRTGEKVFLECVQDMDHENMFWYRQDPGLGLRLIYFSYDVKMKEKGDIPEGYSVSREKKERFSLILESASTNQTSMYLCASSFSGLLGEKLFFGSGTQLSVL.